These T cell receptor beta chains were read from a single sample in a study of yellow fever vaccine responses in identical twins. TCRdb processed the RT-PCR reads anew with MiXCR; each CDR3 protein has one entry. The sample lists approximately 10,000 distinct CDR3 sequences, around three quarters seen once, with nearly 7.5% in the top ten. The input for sequencing was T cells from blood (PBMCs), unsorted or a sorted subset (not recorded which), taken before or after yellow fever vaccination (not recorded which). These receptors were obtained from a woman aged 18 to 35 who received the yellow fever vaccine. The CDR3 runs from the conserved cysteine through the conserved F or W. The D gene is left open where the match is weak. The size field is filled for only some rows; it gives once, few, many or a size class.

v_gene: TRBV10-3
d_gene: -
abundance: few
j_gene: TRBJ1-1
CDR3aa: CAISEGSTEAFF
CDR3nt: TGTGCCATCAGTGAGGGTTCCACTGAAGCTTTCTTT

v_gene: TRBV6-5
d_gene: -
abundance: -
j_gene: TRBJ1-2
CDR3aa: CASSYGGPNYGYTF
CDR3nt: TGTGCCAGCAGTTACGGGGGCCCCAACTATGGCTACACCTTC

v_gene: TRBV3-1
d_gene: -
abundance: -
j_gene: TRBJ1-2
CDR3aa: CASSQSNYGYTF
CDR3nt: TGTGCCAGCAGCCAGAGTAACTATGGCTACACCTTC

v_gene: TRBV28
d_gene: TRBD1
abundance: -
j_gene: TRBJ2-1
CDR3aa: CASSLGDRGDEQFF
CDR3nt: TGTGCCAGCAGTTTAGGCGACAGGGGGGATGAGCAGTTCTTC

v_gene: TRBV6-4
d_gene: -
abundance: -
j_gene: TRBJ2-1
CDR3aa: CASSDSEGGPGEQFF
CDR3nt: TGTGCCAGCAGTGACTCTGAGGGGGGGCCAGGTGAGCAGTTCTTC

v_gene: TRBV11-1
d_gene: -
abundance: -
j_gene: TRBJ2-3
CDR3aa: CASSFLEDTQYF
CDR3nt: TGTGCCAGCAGCTTTCTGGAAGATACGCAGTATTTT

v_gene: TRBV5-4
d_gene: -
abundance: -
j_gene: TRBJ1-1
CDR3aa: CASSLGGEAFF
CDR3nt: TGTGCCAGCAGCTTAGGGGGTGAAGCTTTCTTT

v_gene: TRBV5-1
d_gene: -
abundance: once
j_gene: TRBJ2-1
CDR3aa: CASSPSVGVYNEQFF
CDR3nt: TGCGCCAGCAGCCCAAGCGTGGGGGTTTACAATGAGCAGTTCTTC

v_gene: TRBV19
d_gene: -
abundance: few
j_gene: TRBJ1-2
CDR3aa: CASSIARPAGGGYTF
CDR3nt: TGTGCCAGTAGTATTGCCAGACCAGCTGGGGGTGGCTACACCTTC

v_gene: TRBV25-1
d_gene: -
abundance: -
j_gene: TRBJ2-3
CDR3aa: CASSTPGNTDTQYF
CDR3nt: TGTGCCAGCAGTACCCCCGGGAATACAGATACGCAGTATTTT

v_gene: TRBV9
d_gene: -
abundance: large
j_gene: TRBJ2-5
CDR3aa: CASSVEAKSGETQYF
CDR3nt: TGTGCCAGCAGCGTAGAGGCAAAAAGTGGGGAGACCCAGTACTTC

v_gene: TRBV12-3/TRBV12-4
d_gene: TRBD2
abundance: -
j_gene: TRBJ2-5
CDR3aa: CATSLAGGLETQYF
CDR3nt: TGTGCCACATCGCTAGCGGGGGGGCTTGAGACCCAGTACTTC

v_gene: TRBV15
d_gene: -
abundance: -
j_gene: TRBJ1-5
CDR3aa: CATGPGGIGQPQHF
CDR3nt: TGTGCCACGGGACCGGGAGGGATAGGTCAGCCCCAGCATTTT

v_gene: TRBV7-2
d_gene: -
abundance: -
j_gene: TRBJ2-1
CDR3aa: CASSLGLALYNEQFF
CDR3nt: TGTGCCAGCAGCTTAGGGCTAGCTCTTTACAATGAGCAGTTCTTC

v_gene: TRBV4-1
d_gene: TRBD1
abundance: -
j_gene: TRBJ1-6
CDR3aa: CASSQQGAGSPLHF
CDR3nt: TGCGCCAGCAGCCAACAGGGGGCTGGTTCACCCCTCCACTTT

v_gene: TRBV2
d_gene: -
abundance: -
j_gene: TRBJ2-7
CDR3aa: CASSEGLGGATYEQYF
CDR3nt: TGTGCCAGCAGTGAAGGGTTGGGGGGCGCGACTTACGAGCAGTACTTC

v_gene: TRBV14
d_gene: -
abundance: -
j_gene: TRBJ2-3
CDR3aa: CASSQVSSDTQYF
CDR3nt: TGTGCCAGCAGCCAAGTTAGTAGTGATACGCAGTATTTT

v_gene: TRBV2
d_gene: -
abundance: -
j_gene: TRBJ2-1
CDR3aa: CASNQGSPGYNEQFF
CDR3nt: TGTGCCAGCAATCAGGGGTCCCCCGGCTACAATGAGCAGTTCTTC

v_gene: TRBV11-1
d_gene: -
abundance: -
j_gene: TRBJ1-1
CDR3aa: CASSPTMGDAFF
CDR3nt: TGTGCCAGCAGCCCAACTATGGGGGACGCTTTCTTT

v_gene: TRBV29-1
d_gene: -
abundance: -
j_gene: TRBJ2-1
CDR3aa: CSVEPLAVLPYNEQFF
CDR3nt: TGCAGCGTTGAACCCCTAGCAGTCCTTCCCTACAATGAGCAGTTCTTC

v_gene: TRBV11-1
d_gene: TRBD2
abundance: -
j_gene: TRBJ2-3
CDR3aa: CASSFQRLADSDTQYF
CDR3nt: TGTGCCAGCAGCTTTCAACGACTAGCGGACTCAGATACGCAGTATTTT

v_gene: TRBV11-2
d_gene: TRBD2
abundance: -
j_gene: TRBJ2-7
CDR3aa: CASSRKGLAGTYEQYF
CDR3nt: TGTGCCAGCAGCAGAAAGGGACTAGCGGGGACCTACGAGCAGTACTTC

v_gene: TRBV13
d_gene: -
abundance: few
j_gene: TRBJ1-5
CDR3aa: CASSLGNQPQHF
CDR3nt: TGTGCCAGCAGCTTAGGCAATCAGCCCCAGCATTTT

v_gene: TRBV11-2
d_gene: -
abundance: -
j_gene: TRBJ2-3
CDR3aa: CASSAYNRGTDTQYF
CDR3nt: TGTGCCAGCAGCGCCTACAACCGGGGCACAGATACGCAGTATTTT

v_gene: TRBV15
d_gene: TRBD1
abundance: -
j_gene: TRBJ2-1
CDR3aa: CATSTRTGENEQFF
CDR3nt: TGTGCCACCAGCACCAGGACAGGGGAGAATGAGCAGTTCTTC

v_gene: TRBV12-3/TRBV12-4
d_gene: TRBD1
abundance: -
j_gene: TRBJ1-1
CDR3aa: CASSSVGDRGRTEAFF
CDR3nt: TGTGCCAGCAGCTCCGTAGGGGACAGGGGACGGACTGAAGCTTTCTTT

v_gene: TRBV10-3
d_gene: -
abundance: -
j_gene: TRBJ2-3
CDR3aa: CASEGGTSTDTQYF
CDR3nt: TGTGCTTCAGAAGGCGGGACCAGCACAGATACGCAGTATTTT

v_gene: TRBV4-2
d_gene: -
abundance: -
j_gene: TRBJ1-6
CDR3aa: CASSQDLEYYNSPLHF
CDR3nt: TGTGCCAGCAGCCAAGATTTAGAGTACTATAATTCACCCCTCCACTTT

v_gene: TRBV12-3/TRBV12-4
d_gene: -
abundance: -
j_gene: TRBJ2-1
CDR3aa: CASRWGHPSYNEQFF
CDR3nt: TGTGCCAGCAGATGGGGACACCCATCCTACAATGAGCAGTTCTTC

v_gene: TRBV4-1
d_gene: -
abundance: -
j_gene: TRBJ1-6
CDR3aa: CASSQEGHEVYNSPLHF
CDR3nt: TGCGCCAGCAGCCAAGAAGGACACGAAGTCTATAATTCACCCCTCCACTTT

v_gene: TRBV15
d_gene: -
abundance: few
j_gene: TRBJ2-6
CDR3aa: CATSRDEVFGANVLTF
CDR3nt: TGTGCCACCAGCAGAGATGAAGTCTTTGGGGCCAACGTCCTGACTTTC

v_gene: TRBV11-1
d_gene: -
abundance: -
j_gene: TRBJ1-6
CDR3aa: CASSLVDIGYNSPLHF
CDR3nt: TGTGCCAGCAGCTTAGTAGACATCGGATATAATTCACCCCTCCACTTT

v_gene: TRBV2
d_gene: -
abundance: few
j_gene: TRBJ1-1
CDR3aa: CASNTEAFF
CDR3nt: TGTGCCAGCAACACTGAAGCTTTCTTT

v_gene: TRBV6-5
d_gene: -
abundance: -
j_gene: TRBJ1-1
CDR3aa: CASSYSRDYTEAFF
CDR3nt: TGTGCCAGCAGTTACTCCCGGGACTACACTGAAGCTTTCTTT

v_gene: TRBV5-6
d_gene: TRBD2
abundance: once
j_gene: TRBJ2-1
CDR3aa: CASSLSTSGGPYNEQFF
CDR3nt: TGTGCCAGCAGCTTGTCGACTAGCGGGGGCCCCTACAATGAGCAGTTCTTC